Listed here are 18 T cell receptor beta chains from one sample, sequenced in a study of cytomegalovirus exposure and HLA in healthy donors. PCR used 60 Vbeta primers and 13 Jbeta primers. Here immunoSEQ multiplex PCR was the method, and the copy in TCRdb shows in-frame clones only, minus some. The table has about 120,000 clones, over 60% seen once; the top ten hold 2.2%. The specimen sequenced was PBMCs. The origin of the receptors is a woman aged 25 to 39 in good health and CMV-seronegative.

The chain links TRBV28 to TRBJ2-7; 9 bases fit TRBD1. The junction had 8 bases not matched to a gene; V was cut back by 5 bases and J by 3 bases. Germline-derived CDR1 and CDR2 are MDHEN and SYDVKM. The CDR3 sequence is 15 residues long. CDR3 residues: CASSQPGQGHYEQYF. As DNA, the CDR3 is TGTGCCAGCAGTCAACCGGGACAGGGACACTACGAGCAGTACTTC.

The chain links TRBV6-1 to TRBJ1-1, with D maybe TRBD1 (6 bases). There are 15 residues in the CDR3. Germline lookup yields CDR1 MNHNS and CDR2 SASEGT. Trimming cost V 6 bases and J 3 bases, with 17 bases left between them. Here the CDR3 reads CASRERDRRDTEAFF. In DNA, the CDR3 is TGTGCCAGCAGAGAAAGAGACAGGCGCGACACTGAAGCTTTCTTT.

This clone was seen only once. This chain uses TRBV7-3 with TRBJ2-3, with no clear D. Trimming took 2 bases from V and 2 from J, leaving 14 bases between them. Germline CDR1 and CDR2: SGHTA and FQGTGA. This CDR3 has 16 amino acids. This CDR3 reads CASSLGWSYLTDTQYF. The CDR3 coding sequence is TGTGCCAGCAGCTTAGGGTGGAGTTACCTCACAGATACGCAGTATTTT.

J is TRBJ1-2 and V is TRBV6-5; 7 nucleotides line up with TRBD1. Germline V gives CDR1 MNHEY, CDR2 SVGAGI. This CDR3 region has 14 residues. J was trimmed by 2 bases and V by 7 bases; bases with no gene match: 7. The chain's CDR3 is CASISGGRNYGYTF. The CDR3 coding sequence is TGTGCCAGCATCTCAGGGGGGAGAAACTATGGCTACACCTTC.

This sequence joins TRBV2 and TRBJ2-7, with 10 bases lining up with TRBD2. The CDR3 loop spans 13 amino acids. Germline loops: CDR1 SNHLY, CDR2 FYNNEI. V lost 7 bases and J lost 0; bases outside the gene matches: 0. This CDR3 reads CASTSGSSYEQYF. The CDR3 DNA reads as TGTGCCAGCACTAGCGGGAGCTCCTACGAGCAGTACTTC. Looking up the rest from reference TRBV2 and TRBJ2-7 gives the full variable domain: EPEVTQTPSHQVTQMGQEVILRCVPISNHLYFYWYRQILGQKVEFLVSFYNNEISEKSEIFDDQFSVERPDGSNFTLKIRSTKLEDSAMYFCASTSGSSYEQYFGPGTRLTVT.

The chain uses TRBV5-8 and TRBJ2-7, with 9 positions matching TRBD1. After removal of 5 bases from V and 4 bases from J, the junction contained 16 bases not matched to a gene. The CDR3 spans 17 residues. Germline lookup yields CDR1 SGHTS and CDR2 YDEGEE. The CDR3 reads CASRRTGTGQGGYEQYF. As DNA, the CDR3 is TGTGCCAGCAGGCGGACGGGAACGGGACAGGGTGGATACGAGCAGTACTTC. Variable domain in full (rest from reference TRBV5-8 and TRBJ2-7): EAGVTQSPTHLIKTRGQQATLRCSPISGHTSVYWYQQALGLGLQFLLWYDEGEERNRGNFPPRFSGRQFPNYSSELNVNALELEDSALYLCASRRTGTGQGGYEQYFGPGTRLTVT.

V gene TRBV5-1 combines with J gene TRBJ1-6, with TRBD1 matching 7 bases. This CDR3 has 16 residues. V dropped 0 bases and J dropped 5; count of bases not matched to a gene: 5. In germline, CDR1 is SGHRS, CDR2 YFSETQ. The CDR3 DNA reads TGCGCCAGCAGCTTGGCCGGGGGACAGAATAATTCACCCCTCCACTTT. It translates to CASSLAGGQNNSPLHF.

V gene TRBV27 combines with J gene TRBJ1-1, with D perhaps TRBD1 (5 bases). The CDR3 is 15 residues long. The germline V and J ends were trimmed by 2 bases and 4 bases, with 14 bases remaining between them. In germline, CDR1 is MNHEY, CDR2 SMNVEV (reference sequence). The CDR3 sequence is CASSLMAGRGTEAFF. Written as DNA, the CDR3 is TGTGCCAGCAGTTTAATGGCAGGGCGAGGCACTGAAGCTTTCTTT.

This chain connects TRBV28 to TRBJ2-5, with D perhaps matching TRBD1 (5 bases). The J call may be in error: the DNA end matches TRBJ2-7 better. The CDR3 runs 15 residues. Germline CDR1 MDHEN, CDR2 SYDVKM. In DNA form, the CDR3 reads TGTGCCAGCAGTTTCCCAGGGCTAGGCACCTACGAGCAGTACTTC. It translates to CASSFPGLGTYEQYF.

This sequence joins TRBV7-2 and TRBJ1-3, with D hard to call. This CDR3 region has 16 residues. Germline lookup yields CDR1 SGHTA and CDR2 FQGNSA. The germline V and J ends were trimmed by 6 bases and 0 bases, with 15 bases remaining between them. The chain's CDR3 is CASRDIRWSSGNTIYF. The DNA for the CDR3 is TGTGCCAGCAGGGATATTCGTTGGAGCTCTGGAAACACCATATATTTT.

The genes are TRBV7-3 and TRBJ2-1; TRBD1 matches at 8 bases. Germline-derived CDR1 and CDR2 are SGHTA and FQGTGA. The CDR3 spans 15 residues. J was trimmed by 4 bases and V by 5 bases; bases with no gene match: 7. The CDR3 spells CASSLRTGTYNEQFF. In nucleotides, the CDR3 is TGTGCCAGCAGCCTACGGACAGGGACTTACAATGAGCAGTTCTTC.

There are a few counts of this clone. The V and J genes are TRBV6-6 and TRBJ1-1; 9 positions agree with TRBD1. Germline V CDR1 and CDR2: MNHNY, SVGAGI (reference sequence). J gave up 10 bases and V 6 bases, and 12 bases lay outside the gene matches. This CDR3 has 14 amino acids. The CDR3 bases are TGTGCCAGCAGCTTGGGACAGGGTGCACGTGTAGCTTTCTTT. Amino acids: CASSLGQGARVAFF.

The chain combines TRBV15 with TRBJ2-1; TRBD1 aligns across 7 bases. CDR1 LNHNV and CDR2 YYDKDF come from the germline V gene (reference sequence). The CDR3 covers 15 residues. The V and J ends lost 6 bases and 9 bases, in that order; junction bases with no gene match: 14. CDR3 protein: CATRGRQGDRGEQFF. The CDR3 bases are TGTGCCACCAGGGGTCGACAGGGCGACCGTGGTGAGCAGTTCTTC.

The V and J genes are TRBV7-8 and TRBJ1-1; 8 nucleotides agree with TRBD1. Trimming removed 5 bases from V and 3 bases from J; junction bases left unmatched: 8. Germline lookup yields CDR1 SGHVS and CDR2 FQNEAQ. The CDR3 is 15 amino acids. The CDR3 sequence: CASSLSGGGYTEAFF. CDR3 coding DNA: TGTGCCAGCAGCCTGTCAGGGGGCGGATACACTGAAGCTTTCTTT.

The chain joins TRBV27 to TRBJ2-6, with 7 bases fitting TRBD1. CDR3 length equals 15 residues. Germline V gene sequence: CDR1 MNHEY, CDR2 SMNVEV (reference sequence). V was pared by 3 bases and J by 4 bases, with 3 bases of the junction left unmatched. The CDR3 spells CASSFEGAGANVLTF. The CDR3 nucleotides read TGTGCCAGCAGTTTTGAGGGGGCCGGGGCCAACGTCCTGACTTTC.

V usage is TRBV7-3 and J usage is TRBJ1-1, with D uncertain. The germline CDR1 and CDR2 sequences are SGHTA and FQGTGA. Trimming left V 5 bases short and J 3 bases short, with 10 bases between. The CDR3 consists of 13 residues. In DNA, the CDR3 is TGTGCCAGCAGCCCCCGGGGTGACACTGAAGCTTTCTTT. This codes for CASSPRGDTEAFF.

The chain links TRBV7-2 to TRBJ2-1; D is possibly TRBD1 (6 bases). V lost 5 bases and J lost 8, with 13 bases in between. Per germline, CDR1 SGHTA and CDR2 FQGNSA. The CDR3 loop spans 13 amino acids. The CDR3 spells CASSGVTGDEQFF. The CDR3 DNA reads TGTGCCAGCAGCGGGGTGACAGGAGATGAGCAGTTCTTC. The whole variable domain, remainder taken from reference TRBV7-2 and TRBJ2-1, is GAGVSQSPSNKVTEKGKDVELRCDPISGHTALYWYRQSLGQGLEFLIYFQGNSAPDKSGLPSDRFSAERTGGSVSTLTIQRTQQEDSAVYLCASSGVTGDEQFFGPGTRLTVL.

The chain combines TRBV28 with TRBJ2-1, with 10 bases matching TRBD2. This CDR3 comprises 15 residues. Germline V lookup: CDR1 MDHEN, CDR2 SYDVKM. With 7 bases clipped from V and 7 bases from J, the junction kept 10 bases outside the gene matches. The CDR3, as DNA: TGTGCCAGCAACCCTCTAGCGGGAGCGGGAAATGAGCAGTTCTTC. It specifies CASNPLAGAGNEQFF.